This TCR beta chain comes out of a study of blood T cells in healthy people across ages (dated by TCRdb to 2014 to 2015). In the study overall: Template switching captured roughly one uniquely barcoded TCR beta cDNA molecule per two T cells in model experiments. The donors were split into four age groups: young (average around 16 years), middle-aged (more than 35), aged (about 56) and long-lived (under 85). To avoid experimental bias, donors of different ages were spread randomly across the sequencing lanes. Age-related changes in TCR beta repertoire diversity were measured in the study by deep sequencing normalized with unique cDNA molecular identifiers. Using the same blood draw, the study looked at two additional independent replicas of 1 million unique cDNA reads for two donors, one aged 18 to 30 and the other aged 80 or older. Broad study findings and their caveats: Bulk unsorted PBMC profiling prevented conclusive comparison of naive and antigen-experienced compartments. As age increased, observed TCR beta diversity per million T cells dropped in a roughly linear way, and a significant reduction was already evident by age around 41. Donor CMV infection status was unknown, potentially confounding age-related changes in expanded clonotypes. Estimates of total diversity from one million sequenced T cells were regarded as lower bounds and underestimates. Observed TCR beta diversity correlated strongly with the percentage of naive T cells measured by flow cytometry. Compared with the aged group, more naive CD4+ T cells, fewer expanded clones and increased TCR diversity were shown by the long-lived group, suggesting age selection.

Library preparation was by 5' RACE. Sequencing took place on an Illumina HiSeq 2500. A second PCR of about 6 to 11 cycles was performed with a sample-barcoded 5' primer and a J-beta primer mix. A unique molecular identifier was introduced onto each TCR beta cDNA molecule by a template-switch 5' adaptor carrying 12 random nucleotides. Each sample yielded at least 3 million CDR3-containing paired-end reads. The Mint cDNA synthesis kit, primed by a TRBC-specific oligonucleotide, was used to synthesize first-strand cDNA from all RNA. All cDNA was treated with uracil-DNA glycosylase and then went through a first 18-cycle PCR with the universal primers M1SS and BC2_uni_R. As for the original processing: Each sample was normalized by randomly selecting 1 million high-quality reads, each carrying a distinct molecular identifier. Instead of being binned into consensus sequences, reads that shared molecular identifiers were thrown out. MiTCR, with a Q25 quality threshold and the strictest error-elimination algorithm, was used for CDR3 identification, clonotype clustering and error correction. A nonparametric unseen species model with Euler transformation was used to estimate a lower bound on total TCR beta diversity. TCRdb reprocessed the public reads (quality trimming at Q25 with fastp, clone calling with MiXCR) and kept in-frame beta chains. Entries that share a CDR3 protein sequence are merged under the most common genes and DNA. TCRdb, not the authors, supplied the V and J calls. Recorded for this sample are roughly 1.7 million distinct CDR3 sequences; about 31% of them occurred a single time. Of the sample, roughly 10% is held by the ten largest clones.

CDR1 and CDR2 are drawn from the germline V gene (reference sequence): MNHEY, SMNVEV. The CDR3 holds 15 amino acids from the cysteine to the phenylalanine. The CDR3 DNA has 45 bases and is translated from base 1. Trimming leaves V shorter by 4 bases and J shorter by 7 bases, with the junction holding 7 bases beyond the gene matches. Systemically healthy Caucasian individuals from Russia, 35 to 50 in total and aged about 6 to 95 years, were included as donors. Each donor gave approximately 9.3 milliliters of peripheral blood, collected into EDTA-treated Vacutainer tubes. PBMCs were isolated by Ficoll-Paque density-gradient centrifugation, with at least 7 million obtained per sample. Trizol reagent was used to extract total RNA from the PBMCs, yielding at least 6 micrograms per sample. For every donor, flow cytometry on a PBMC aliquot measured the percentage of naive CD45RAhigh/CD27high T cells. With regard to this clonotype: Its recognized antigen is unknown. Base qualities are not provided; no much larger clone lies one nucleotide away.

The V and J segments used are TRBV27 and TRBJ1-2; 12 central bases correspond to TRBD1. The sequenced sample was blood. The sequence was collected from a woman in her 30s in good health. The CDR3 is CASSSGDRGLGGYTF. In nucleotide form, the sequence is TGTGCCAGCAGTTCGGGGGACAGGGGGCTTGGTGGCTACACCTTC.